The 9 T cell receptor beta chains presented below share a single source sample, sequenced in a study of blood T cell repertoires in COVID-19. Method: immunoSEQ multiplex PCR; TCRdb's copy keeps in-frame clones and lacks some. The sample lists 50,000 to 65,000 clones, approximately 80% occurring once. The specimen sequenced was peripheral blood. The receptors shown here come from a man between 65 and 85 years old with acute or convalescent COVID-19.

This chain uses TRBV7-2 with TRBJ2-7; TRBD2 matches 9 bases. This CDR3 has 15 amino acids. CDR1 SGHTA and CDR2 FQGNSA come from the germline V gene. Trimming cost V 0 bases and J 3 bases; bases outside gene matches: 3. CDR3 sequence reads: CASSLAPSGNYEQYF. CDR3 DNA: TGTGCCAGCAGCTTAGCCCCTAGCGGGAACTACGAGCAGTACTTC.

CDR3 residues: CASSPRDNSFYSNQPQHF. CDR3 DNA: TGTGCCAGCAGCCCCCGGGACAATTCCTTTTATAGCAATCAGCCCCAGCATTTT. V is TRBV28 and J is TRBJ1-5; possibly TRBD1 for D (6 bases). The germline CDR1 and CDR2 sequences are MDHEN and SYDVKM. V dropped 6 bases and J dropped 0 bases, with 21 bases sitting between them. The CDR3 length is 18 residues.

The V gene is TRBV5-1, the J gene TRBJ2-1, with 10 nucleotides matching TRBD1. The germline V gene has CDR1 SGHRS and CDR2 YFSETQ. The CDR3 has 14 amino acids. J was trimmed by 10 bases and V by 4 bases; bases with no gene match: 8. Written as DNA, the CDR3 is TGCGCCAGCAGCCTCGGGACAGGGGCCGAGGAGCAGTTCTTC. This encodes CASSLGTGAEEQFF.

CDR3 amino acids: CASSLALTRTAGELFF. The CDR3 nucleotides read TGCGCCAGCAGCTTGGCCCTGACCCGGACAGCCGGGGAGCTGTTTTTT. The chain couples TRBV5-1 to TRBJ2-2; weak D call: TRBD1 (6 bases). CDR1 is SGHRS, CDR2 YFSETQ, per germline. The CDR3 spans 16 residues. V lost 0 bases and J 6 bases, leaving 15 bases between the germline ends.

J is TRBJ2-3 and V is TRBV18, with 10 bases aligning to TRBD1. V was pared by 6 bases and J by 4 bases, with 4 bases of the junction left unmatched. Germline V lookup: CDR1 KGHSH, CDR2 LQKENI. The CDR3 is made up of 14 amino acids. The chain's CDR3 is CASSRQGAADTQYF. The CDR3 nucleotides read TGTGCCAGCTCCAGACAGGGGGCAGCAGATACGCAGTATTTT.

J is TRBJ1-2 and V is TRBV28, with D maybe TRBD1 (5 bases). The V end was cut by 4 bases, the J end by 2 bases, with 11 bases between. Looked up from germline, CDR1 is MDHEN and CDR2 is SYDVKM. The CDR3 is 14 residues long. DNA of the CDR3: TGTGCCAGCAGTTCCTCCGACAGAAACTATGGCTACACCTTC. This sequence encodes CASSSSDRNYGYTF.

This clone showed up just a few times. The rearrangement links TRBV3-1 (or the pseudogene TRBV3-2) to TRBJ1-2; the D gene is possibly TRBD1 (5 bases). This CDR3 is 16 amino acids long. In germline, CDR1 is LGHDT, CDR2 YNNKEL (reference sequence). The V gene lost 0 bases and the J gene lost 4 bases, with 15 bases spanning the gap. CDR3 bases: TGTGCCAGCAGCCAAGATCTTAACGCAGGGATCTATGGCTACACCTTC. Its translation: CASSQDLNAGIYGYTF.

This chain uses TRBV5-1 with TRBJ2-3, with a possible D match to TRBD1 (6 bases). The CDR3 is made up of 14 amino acids. Germline CDR1 is SGHRS and CDR2 is YFSETQ. Trimming left V 1 base short and J 4 bases short, with 10 bases between. The CDR3 DNA reads TGCGCCAGCAGCTTGAACAGGGTGTCAGATACGCAGTATTTT. Its translation: CASSLNRVSDTQYF.

This clone was observed a few times. The gene calls are TRBV4-2 and TRBJ2-7; 7 nucleotides agree with TRBD1. Germline V lookup: CDR1 LGHNA, CDR2 YNFKEQ. CDR3 length equals 14 residues. The V and J ends lost 3 bases and 3 bases, in that order; junction bases with no gene match: 5. CDR3 in amino acids: CASSHDGTDYEQYF. The CDR3 nucleotides are TGTGCCAGCAGCCACGATGGGACAGACTACGAGCAGTACTTC.